The clone carrying this T cell receptor (beta chain) was seen only once. This specimen belongs to a study of blood T cell repertoires in COVID-19. Study details: Sources were T cells, B-cell-depleted T cells, or PBMCs; the material itself was cDNA or gDNA.

As handled by the study authors: Amplifying reference gene primers gave estimates of nucleated cell counts. Libraries were prepared by immunoSEQ multiplex PCR; TCRdb keeps only in-frame clonotypes and omits some of them. That table gives V, J and clone size, and the DNA gave D and trimming. The sample yields tens of thousands of clones, around 84% seen once. Germline CDR1 and CDR2: SGHTA and FQGTGA. The V end was cut by 1 base, the J end by 4 bases, with 16 bases between. There are 16 residues in the CDR3. This sequence was found in a man at least 80 years old with active COVID-19. Sequencing input: peripheral blood. V usage is TRBV7-3 and J usage is TRBJ2-5; D possibly corresponds to TRBD2 (5 bases). In nucleotides, the CDR3 is TGTGCCAGCAGCTTAAACCCGCCCTCCCGGGGAGAGACCCAGTACTTC. It yields the protein CASSLNPPSRGETQYF.